Here is one T cell receptor (beta chain) with its context. Antigen: not known. The protocol was immunoSEQ multiplex PCR, while the TCRdb copy is restricted to in-frame clones and leaves out a portion. The data show about 84,000 clones, over 65% seen once. These data belong to a study of OX40 agonist ivuxolimab in advanced cancers. Findings and limits, study-wide: Some patients without response likewise showed low normalized clonal expansion.

Specimen: CD4+ or CD8+ T cells sorted from blood, collected in a trial of the OX40 agonist ivuxolimab. The origin of this receptor is an adult with an advanced solid tumor such as melanoma, head and neck, liver or kidney cancer.

The CDR3 spells CASRPQSGANYGYTF. Here the CDR3 DNA reads TGTGCCAGCAGACCACAGTCCGGGGCTAACTATGGCTACACCTTC. The chain joins TRBV5-4 to TRBJ1-2; D is undetermined. Trimming stripped 5 bases from V and 0 bases from J, with 14 bases between. The CDR3 runs 15 residues. The V gene's germline CDR1 is SGHNT and CDR2 YYREEE (reference sequence). The full variable domain, with the rest looked up from reference TRBV5-4 and TRBJ1-2, is ETGVTQSPTHLIKTRGQQVTLRCSSQSGHNTVSWYQQALGQGPQFIFQYYREEENGRGNFPPRFSGLQFPNYSSELNVNALELDDSALYLCASRPQSGANYGYTFGSGTRLTVV.